The 27 T cell receptor beta chains below come from one sample, sequenced in a study of T cells in tuberculosis. Sorting used thawed, overnight-rested PBMC stained with anti-CD3, a viability dye and GMM-loaded CD1B tetramer. The CD1B tetramers carried C32 glucose monomycolate purified from Rhodococcus equi. The protocol was immunoSEQ multiplex PCR, while the TCRdb copy is restricted to in-frame clones and leaves out a portion. The table has tens of thousands of clones, approximately 91% seen once. Material: CD1b-GMM tetramer-negative cells sorted from PBMCs. The receptors here all came from an adult woman with latent tuberculosis.

The rearrangement uses TRBV7-2 and TRBJ2-3, with 13 bases that match TRBD2. The CDR3 extends over 18 amino acids. Per the germline V gene, CDR1 is SGHTA and CDR2 is FQGNSA. J lost 4 bases, V lost 4 bases, and 11 bases had no gene match. CDR3 in DNA: TGTGCCAGCAGCTCCCGACTAGCGGGGGGATCAATTCCAGATACGCAGTATTTT. Translating it yields CASSSRLAGGSIPDTQYF. The whole variable domain, remainder taken from reference TRBV7-2 and TRBJ2-3, is GAGVSQSPSNKVTEKGKDVELRCDPISGHTALYWYRQSLGQGLEFLIYFQGNSAPDKSGLPSDRFSAERTGGSVSTLTIQRTQQEDSAVYLCASSSRLAGGSIPDTQYFGPGTRLTVL.

The chain uses TRBV7-2 and TRBJ2-5, with a tentative D call TRBD2 (6 bases). Between the trimmed V and J ends, which lost 3 bases and 4 bases, there was a span of 18 bases. The CDR3 has 16 residues. Germline CDR1 reads SGHTA; CDR2 reads FQGNSA. The CDR3 sequence: CASSFLRAQAGETQYF. The CDR3 nucleotides read TGTGCCAGCAGCTTCCTAAGGGCCCAAGCGGGAGAGACCCAGTACTTC.

The J gene is TRBJ2-2, the V gene TRBV29-1; a possible D gene is TRBD1 (6 bases). Germline CDR1 reads SQVTM; CDR2 reads ANQGSEA. Trimming took 3 bases from V and 3 from J, leaving 11 bases between them. This CDR3 is 14 amino acids long. The CDR3 loop is CSVDRGRDTGELFF. CDR3 nucleotides: TGCAGCGTTGACAGGGGACGGGACACCGGGGAGCTGTTTTTT.

This clone has more than one count but fewer than ten. V usage is TRBV10-1 and J usage is TRBJ2-7, with 7 bases identical to TRBD1. The CDR3 has 15 amino acids. CDR1 WNHNN and CDR2 SYGVQD come from the germline V gene (reference sequence). Germline trimming cut 7 bases from V and 2 bases from J; bases unmatched to any gene: 11. The CDR3 DNA sequence: TGCGCCAGCATCGGACAGGCCCCACCCGCCTACGAGCAGTACGTC. It yields the protein CASIGQAPPAYEQYV.

This rearrangement joins TRBV21-1 to TRBJ1-1; the table assigns TRBD1, which was not confirmed against the DNA. TRBV21-1 has pseudogene status. This CDR3 comprises 15 residues. DNA for the CDR3: TGTGCCAGCAGCCCTTGGGACAGGGGGAACACTGAAGCTTTCTTT. Translating gives CASSPWDRGNTEAFF.

The chain recombines TRBV4-1 with TRBJ2-2; D is perhaps TRBD2 (6 bases). V lost 4 bases and J 3 bases, leaving 15 bases between the germline ends. Looked up from germline, CDR1 is MGHRA and CDR2 is YSYEKL. The CDR3 length is 16 residues. The CDR3 DNA reads as TGCGCCAGCAGCCCCGGAGGGCTGGGGGACACCGGGGAGCTGTTTTTT. As protein: CASSPGGLGDTGELFF.

In regard to this clone: This sample includes further DNA sequences coding for the same CDR3. The gene calls are TRBV15 and TRBJ1-2, with unresolved D. V lost 4 bases to trimming and J lost 3 bases, with 9 bases between them. Germline CDR1 and CDR2: LNHNV and YYDKDF (reference sequence). The CDR3 sequence is 13 residues long. The CDR3, as DNA: TGTGCCACCAGCATTAACGGGGACTATGGCTACACCTTC. Its protein product is CATSINGDYGYTF.

The V call is TRBV2, the J call TRBJ1-6; 7 bases are a match to TRBD1. Germline CDR1 is SNHLY and CDR2 is FYNNEI. After removal of 10 bases from V and 6 bases from J, the junction contained 6 bases not matched to a gene. This CDR3 is built from 13 residues. CDR3 sequence: CAIPGQPNSPLHF. CDR3 DNA sequence: TGTGCCATCCCGGGACAGCCTAATTCACCCCTCCACTTT.

J is TRBJ2-7 and V is TRBV6-5; maybe TRBD2 (5 bases). The V end lost 10 bases, the J end lost 6 bases, and 22 bases lay between the germline ends. Germline V gene data show CDR1 as MNHEY and CDR2 as SVGAGI. This CDR3 comprises 14 residues. As DNA, the CDR3 is TGTGCCACCAACCCAACCCGGGGTATCGGCGAGCAGTACTTC. Translation gives CATNPTRGIGEQYF.

The chain couples TRBV29-1 to TRBJ2-7; 13 bases fit TRBD2. V lost 3 bases, J lost 4 bases, and 9 bases stayed unmatched. The CDR3 length is 16 residues. Germline V CDR1 and CDR2: SQVTM, ANQGSEA. In nucleotides, the CDR3 is TGCAGCGTTGAGGTTTTTGGGACTAGCGGGGCTTACGAGCAGTACTTC. It translates to CSVEVFGTSGAYEQYF.

This chain links TRBV4-3 with TRBJ2-7, with 8 bases that match TRBD1. The CDR3 consists of 14 residues. Trimming cost V 4 bases and J 3 bases; bases outside gene matches: 5. Germline-derived CDR1 and CDR2 are LGHNA and YSLEER. This chain's CDR3 is CASSPGQDYYEQYV. DNA of the CDR3: TGCGCCAGCAGCCCGGGACAGGACTACTACGAGCAGTACGTC.

The chain links TRBV27 to TRBJ1-5; perhaps TRBD1 as D (5 bases). Germline CDR1 and CDR2: MNHEY and SMNVEV (reference sequence). V shed 0 bases and J shed 4 bases, with 22 bases lying between them. This CDR3 is built from 19 residues. The CDR3 DNA reads TGTGCCAGCAGTTTATCGGCGGGGGGGACTGCTATAGGGAATCAGCCCCAGCATTTT. Translated, it gives CASSLSAGGTAIGNQPQHF.

The chain uses TRBV7-9 and TRBJ2-5; 8 positions match TRBD1. This CDR3 has 13 residues. V dropped 1 base and J dropped 9; count of bases not matched to a gene: 4. CDR1 is SEHNR, CDR2 FQNEAQ, per germline (reference sequence). DNA of the CDR3: TGTGCCAGCAGCTTAGTACAGGGGGTGGCCCAGTACTTC. Translating gives CASSLVQGVAQYF.

The chain couples TRBV19 to TRBJ2-1; TRBD1 aligns across 7 bases. This CDR3 spans 17 amino acids. With 5 bases clipped from V and 3 bases from J, the junction kept 13 bases outside the gene matches. CDR1 is LNHDA and CDR2 is SQIVND in the germline V gene (reference sequence). In DNA form, the CDR3 reads TGTGCCAGTAGTTCCCTCCCGGGACAGCGGTTCTACAATGAGCAGTTCTTC. Translation: CASSSLPGQRFYNEQFF.

This chain connects TRBV15 to TRBJ1-6; tentatively, D is TRBD1 (6 bases). The CDR3 extends over 14 amino acids. Germline V gives CDR1 LNHNV, CDR2 YYDKDF (reference sequence). Trimming shortened V by 8 bases and J by 7 bases, and 15 bases separated the two germline ends. As DNA, the CDR3 is TGTGCCACCTTACGCGGGGGGACAAATTCACCCCTCCACTTT. Residues: CATLRGGTNSPLHF.

The CDR3 reads CASSLRTGASPLHF. Here the CDR3 DNA reads TGCGCCAGCAGCTTGAGGACAGGAGCGTCACCCCTCCACTTT. The chain couples TRBV5-1 to TRBJ1-6, with 7 bases aligning to TRBD1. CDR3 length: 14 residues. Germline V lookup: CDR1 SGHRS, CDR2 YFSETQ. After removal of 1 base from V and 10 bases from J, the junction contained 5 bases not matched to a gene. Looking up the rest from reference TRBV5-1 and TRBJ1-6 gives the full variable domain: KAGVTQTPRYLIKTRGQQVTLSCSPISGHRSVSWYQQTPGQGLQFLFEYFSETQRNKGNFPGRFSGRQFSNSRSEMNVSTLELGDSALYLCASSLRTGASPLHFGNGTRLTVT.

This clone was seen a single time. The rearrangement links TRBV10-3 to TRBJ1-5; 8 nucleotides align to TRBD1. The CDR3 extends over 16 amino acids. Germline V lookup: CDR1 ENHRY, CDR2 SYGVKD. With 8 bases clipped from V and 7 bases from J, the junction kept 16 bases outside the gene matches. The CDR3 loop reads CAISETRQGSGQPQHF. The CDR3 bases are TGTGCCATCTCCGAGACGAGACAGGGGAGCGGGCAGCCCCAGCATTTT.

The chain has TRBV14 and TRBJ1-4; D not certain. Trimming left V 6 bases short and J 4 bases short, with 21 bases between. The germline V gene encodes CDR1 SGHDN and CDR2 FVKESK. This CDR3 is 17 amino acids long. CDR3 sequence (DNA): TGTGCCAGCAGTCGAAGAGGGCCACAAAGAAATAATGAAAAACTGTTTTTT. This codes for CASSRRGPQRNNEKLFF.

The chain employs TRBV19 and TRBJ1-5; 8 bases fit TRBD1. Germline V CDR1 and CDR2: LNHDA, SQIVND (reference sequence). The CDR3 runs 15 residues. V was pared by 6 bases and J by 0 bases, with 4 bases of the junction left unmatched. The CDR3 DNA follows: TGTGCCAGTAGGACAGGGGTGAATAGCAATCAGCCCCAGCATTTT. Translating gives CASRTGVNSNQPQHF.

The rearrangement joins TRBV5-1 to TRBJ2-4; the D is unclear. Germline values: CDR1 SGHRS, CDR2 YFSETQ. The CDR3 extends over 13 amino acids. Trimming shortened V by 2 bases and J by 5 bases, and 8 bases separated the two germline ends. The CDR3 region has the DNA TGCGCCAGCAGCTTTCCGGGTGAAAACATTCAGTACTTC. Translated: CASSFPGENIQYF.

This sequence joins TRBV19 and TRBJ1-5; 12 bases are a match to TRBD1. Per germline, CDR1 LNHDA and CDR2 SQIVND (reference sequence). J was trimmed by 7 bases and V by 4 bases; bases with no gene match: 8. The CDR3 is made up of 16 amino acids. In DNA, the CDR3 is TGTGCCAGTAGTAGCCCGGGACAGGGGGCAGGACAGCCCCAGCATTTT. Protein product: CASSSPGQGAGQPQHF.

The chain joins TRBV7-6 to TRBJ2-3; TRBD2 matches at 8 bases. After removal of 2 bases from V and 0 bases from J, the junction contained 4 bases not matched to a gene. This CDR3 region has 16 residues. Germline V gives CDR1 SGHVS, CDR2 FNYEAQ. CDR3 region: CASSLRGGTSTDTQYF. CDR3 in DNA: TGTGCCAGCAGCTTACGCGGGGGGACTAGCACAGATACGCAGTATTTT.

V is TRBV9 and J is TRBJ2-5, with D hard to call. The CDR3 runs to 13 residues. The germline CDR1 and CDR2 sequences are SGDLS and YYNGEE. Trimming left V 2 bases short and J 2 bases short, with 7 bases between. As DNA, the CDR3 is TGTGCCAGCAGCGTGGGCCAACAAGAGACCCAGTACTTC. Protein: CASSVGQQETQYF.

V is TRBV7-2 and J is TRBJ1-4; the match to TRBD1 covers 7 bases. Germline CDR1 SGHTA, CDR2 FQGNSA. The CDR3 has 17 amino acids. With V trimmed by 7 bases and J by 5 bases, 16 bases remained unmatched. The CDR3 bases are TGTGCCAGCACCCTCCGGACAGGCTTCACCAAAAATGAAAAACTGTTTTTT. Translated: CASTLRTGFTKNEKLFF.

This chain links TRBV6-6 with TRBJ1-2, with 9 bases matching TRBD1. This CDR3 has 16 residues. V shed 7 bases, J shed 4 bases, and the junction held 13 bases outside the gene matches. Germline V CDR1 and CDR2: MNHNY, SVGAGI (reference sequence). In DNA, the CDR3 is TGTGCCAGCAAACCGCCGGGACAGGGAGACCTCTATGGCTACACCTTC. It is translated as CASKPPGQGDLYGYTF.

The rearrangement links TRBV19 to TRBJ1-2, with D hard to call. Per germline, CDR1 LNHDA and CDR2 SQIVND (reference sequence). V was shortened by 5 bases and J by 2 bases, with 9 bases between the two germline ends. The CDR3 runs to 13 residues. The CDR3 protein is CASSLPGNYGYTF. The CDR3 DNA reads as TGTGCCAGTAGTCTCCCGGGAAACTATGGCTACACCTTC.

This sequence joins TRBV5-8 and TRBJ1-5; TRBD1 matches at 9 bases. The CDR3 runs to 16 residues. The V and J ends lost 6 bases and 3 bases, in that order; junction bases with no gene match: 10. Germline assignment: CDR1 SGHTS and CDR2 YDEGEE. CDR3 sequence (DNA): TGTGCCAGCACCTGGGGACAGGGAAGAACCAATCAGCCCCAGCATTTT. This translates into CASTWGQGRTNQPQHF.